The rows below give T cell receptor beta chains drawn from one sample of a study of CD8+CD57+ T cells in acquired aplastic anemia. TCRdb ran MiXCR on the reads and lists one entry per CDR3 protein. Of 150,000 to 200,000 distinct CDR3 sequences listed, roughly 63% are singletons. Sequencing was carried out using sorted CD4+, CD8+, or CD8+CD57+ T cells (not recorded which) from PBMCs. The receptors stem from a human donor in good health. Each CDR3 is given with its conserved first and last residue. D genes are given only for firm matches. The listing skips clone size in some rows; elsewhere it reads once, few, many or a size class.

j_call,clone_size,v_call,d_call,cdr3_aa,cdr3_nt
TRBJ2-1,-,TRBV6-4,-,CASSLGPASHEQFF,TGTGCCAGCAGTCTCGGCCCGGCGAGCCATGAGCAGTTCTTC
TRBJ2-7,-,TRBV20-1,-,CSADPGISYEQYF,TGCAGTGCAGACCCCGGGATCTCCTACGAGCAGTACTTC
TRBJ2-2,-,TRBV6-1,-,CASSIRGARGTGELFF,TGTGCCAGCAGTATACGGGGGGCCCGGGGGACCGGGGAGCTGTTTTTT
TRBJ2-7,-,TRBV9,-,CASSEGGEQYF,TGTGCCAGCAGCGAGGGGGGAGAGCAGTACTTC
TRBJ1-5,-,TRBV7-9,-,CASSLEDSLSQPQHF,TGTGCCAGCAGCTTGGAGGACAGCCTCAGTCAGCCCCAGCATTTT
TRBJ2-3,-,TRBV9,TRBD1,CASSAGQGGQPADTQYF,TGTGCCAGCAGCGCAGGACAGGGAGGCCAGCCCGCAGATACGCAGTATTTT
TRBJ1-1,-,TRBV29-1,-,CSADAGPRGTEAFF,TGCAGCGCAGACGCCGGGCCCCGCGGCACTGAAGCTTTCTTT
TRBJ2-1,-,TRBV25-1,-,CASSSTEAPQYNEQFF,TGTGCCAGCAGTTCCACGGAAGCGCCTCAATACAATGAGCAGTTCTTC
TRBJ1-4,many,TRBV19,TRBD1,CASSTHSGTVDEKLFF,TGTGCCAGTAGTACCCATTCCGGGACAGTGGATGAAAAACTGTTTTTT
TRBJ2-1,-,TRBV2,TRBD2,CASRLSGSSYNEQFF,TGTGCCAGCCGACTTAGCGGGAGCTCCTACAATGAGCAGTTCTTC
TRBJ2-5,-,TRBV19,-,CASSGSAAETQYF,TGTGCCAGTAGTGGTAGCGCTGCGGAGACCCAGTACTTC
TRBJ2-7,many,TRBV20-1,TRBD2,CSARDGGLAGGPSYEQYF,TGCAGTGCTAGAGATGGGGGACTAGCGGGAGGGCCGTCCTACGAGCAGTACTTC